These T cell receptor beta chains were read from a single sample in a study of blood T cells in healthy people across ages. Each CDR3 protein gets one entry after TCRdb re-called the 5' RACE reads with MiXCR. The sample gives 780,000 or so distinct CDR3 sequences, around half of which show up once; roughly two fifths is in the top ten. Source material: blood. Receptors originate from an elderly man in good health. The CDR3 runs from the conserved cysteine through the conserved F or W. A D gene is named only where the DNA matches it firmly. Not every row has a clone size; where given, it reads once, few, many or a size class.

J gene: TRBJ2-4
clone size: NA
V gene: TRBV7-2
D gene: NA
CDR3 DNA: TGTGCCAGCAGCATACAGACAGTCACCATTCAGTACTTC
CDR3 protein: CASSIQTVTIQYF

J gene: TRBJ2-7
clone size: NA
V gene: TRBV28
D gene: NA
CDR3 DNA: TGTGCCAGCAGTTTCGACTTCAGGGCCCTCGGCGAGCAGTACTTC
CDR3 protein: CASSFDFRALGEQYF

J gene: TRBJ2-6
clone size: NA
V gene: TRBV10-3
D gene: NA
CDR3 DNA: TGTGCCATCTGGGGGGGGGCCAACGTCCTGACTTTC
CDR3 protein: CAIWGGANVLTF

J gene: TRBJ2-7
clone size: NA
V gene: TRBV6-5
D gene: NA
CDR3 DNA: TGTGCCAGCAGTTGGCTCAGGGATCCCTACGAGCAGTACTTC
CDR3 protein: CASSWLRDPYEQYF

J gene: TRBJ2-7
clone size: NA
V gene: TRBV28
D gene: NA
CDR3 DNA: TGTGCCAGCAGTATTCCGGACTGGAGCTCCTACAATGAGCAGTACTTC
CDR3 protein: CASSIPDWSSYNEQYF

J gene: TRBJ2-7
clone size: NA
V gene: TRBV7-9
D gene: NA
CDR3 DNA: TGTGCCAGCAGCGCTCCGACTAGTCTGAGCTCCTACGAGCAGTACTTC
CDR3 protein: CASSAPTSLSSYEQYF

J gene: TRBJ2-7
clone size: few
V gene: TRBV28
D gene: NA
CDR3 DNA: TGTGCCAGCACCTCACCGGGGGACGGCTACGAGCAGTACTTC
CDR3 protein: CASTSPGDGYEQYF

J gene: TRBJ2-7
clone size: few
V gene: TRBV9
D gene: TRBD2
CDR3 DNA: TGTGCCAGCAGCGTAGGACTAGCGGATCTCTACGAGCAGTACTTC
CDR3 protein: CASSVGLADLYEQYF

J gene: TRBJ2-7
clone size: NA
V gene: TRBV6-1
D gene: NA
CDR3 DNA: TGTGCCAGCAGTCAAGGCCGCGTGCAGGGCGGCTACGAGCAGTACTTC
CDR3 protein: CASSQGRVQGGYEQYF

J gene: TRBJ2-3
clone size: NA
V gene: TRBV29-1
D gene: NA
CDR3 DNA: TGCAGCGTTGAGTCGGGGCGGGCCAGCGGTCCAGATACGCAGTATTTT
CDR3 protein: CSVESGRASGPDTQYF

J gene: TRBJ1-4
clone size: NA
V gene: TRBV24-1
D gene: NA
CDR3 DNA: TGTGCCACCAGTGATTCTGGGGGCTTGGGTGAAAAACTGTTTTTT
CDR3 protein: CATSDSGGLGEKLFF

J gene: TRBJ1-4
clone size: NA
V gene: TRBV18
D gene: NA
CDR3 DNA: TGTGCCAGCTCACCACGCGGGATGGGTGAAAAACTGTTTTTT
CDR3 protein: CASSPRGMGEKLFF

J gene: TRBJ2-5
clone size: NA
V gene: TRBV20-1
D gene: NA
CDR3 DNA: TGCAGTGCGGGAGAGCGCCAAGAGACCCAGTACTTC
CDR3 protein: CSAGERQETQYF

J gene: TRBJ1-5
clone size: NA
V gene: TRBV12-3/TRBV12-4
D gene: NA
CDR3 DNA: TGTGCCAGCAGTTTAAATGGGCAGGCCCAGCCCCAGCATTTT
CDR3 protein: CASSLNGQAQPQHF

J gene: TRBJ2-3
clone size: NA
V gene: TRBV7-8
D gene: NA
CDR3 DNA: TGTGCCAGCAGCCCGAGGACGGGCCTGGGCACAGATACGCAGTATTTT
CDR3 protein: CASSPRTGLGTDTQYF

J gene: TRBJ2-2
clone size: NA
V gene: TRBV5-1
D gene: NA
CDR3 DNA: TGCGCCAGCAGCTTGGAGTACACCGGGGAGCTGTTTTTT
CDR3 protein: CASSLEYTGELFF

J gene: TRBJ2-2
clone size: few
V gene: TRBV7-9
D gene: TRBD2
CDR3 DNA: TGTGCCAGCAGCTTAGCCCAGACTAGCGGGAGGAACACCGGGGAGCTGTTTTTT
CDR3 protein: CASSLAQTSGRNTGELFF